This TCR beta chain was recorded in a study of T cell changes during pregnancy in multiple sclerosis. This table comes from immunoSEQ multiplex PCR, and its TCRdb copy is limited to in-frame clones, with some not included. The profile shows around 26,000 clones, around 90% of them singletons. The material sequenced was CD4+ T cells from peripheral blood mononuclear cells, taken in the first trimester of pregnancy. This receptor was identified in a female donor in good health, enrolled as a control in a pregnancy study.

CDR3 in DNA: TGTGCCAGCAGTGAATGGCCAGGGGGCCGCTCTGGGGCCAACGTCCTGACTTTC. Its protein is CASSEWPGGRSGANVLTF. The gene calls are TRBV2 and TRBJ2-6; 8 positions match TRBD1. Germline values: CDR1 SNHLY, CDR2 FYNNEI. Trimming at V came to 2 bases and at J to 0 bases, leaving 6 bases not matched to a gene. The CDR3 is 18 amino acids.